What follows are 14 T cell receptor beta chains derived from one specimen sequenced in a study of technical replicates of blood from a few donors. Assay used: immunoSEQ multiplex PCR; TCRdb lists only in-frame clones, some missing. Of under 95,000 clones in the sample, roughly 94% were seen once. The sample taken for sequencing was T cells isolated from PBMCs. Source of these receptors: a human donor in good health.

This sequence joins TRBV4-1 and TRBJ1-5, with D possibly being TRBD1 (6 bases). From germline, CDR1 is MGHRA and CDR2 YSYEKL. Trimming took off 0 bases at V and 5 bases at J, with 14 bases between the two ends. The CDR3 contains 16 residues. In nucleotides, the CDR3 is TGCGCCAGCAGCCAAGATGGGCAGGGGCAGGATCAGCCCCAGCATTTT. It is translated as CASSQDGQGQDQPQHF.

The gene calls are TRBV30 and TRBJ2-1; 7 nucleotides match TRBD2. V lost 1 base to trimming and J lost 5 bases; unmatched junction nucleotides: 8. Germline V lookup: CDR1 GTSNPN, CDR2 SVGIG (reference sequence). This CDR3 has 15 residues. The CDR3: CAWSGSLAANNEQFF. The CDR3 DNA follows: TGTGCCTGGAGTGGAAGCCTAGCGGCCAACAATGAGCAGTTCTTC.

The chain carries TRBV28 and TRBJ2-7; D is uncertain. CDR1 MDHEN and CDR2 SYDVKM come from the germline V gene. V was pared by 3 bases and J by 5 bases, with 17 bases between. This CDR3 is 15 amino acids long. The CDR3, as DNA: TGTGCCAGCAGTTTTCGCCTAGTGAGTACCCACGAGCAGTACTTC. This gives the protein CASSFRLVSTHEQYF.

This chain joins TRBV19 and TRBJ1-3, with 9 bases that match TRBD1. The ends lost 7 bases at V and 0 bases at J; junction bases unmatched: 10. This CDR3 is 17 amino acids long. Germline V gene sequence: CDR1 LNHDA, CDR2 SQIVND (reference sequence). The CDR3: CASTPRGQGISGNTIYF. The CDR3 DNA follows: TGTGCCAGTACCCCTAGGGGACAGGGTATCTCTGGAAACACCATATATTTT.

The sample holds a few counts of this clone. CDR3 sequence: CASSESGTEAFF. DNA of the CDR3: TGTGCCAGCAGTGAATCAGGCACTGAAGCTTTCTTT. The V gene is TRBV25-1, the J gene TRBJ1-1; D gene unclear. Germline V lookup: CDR1 MGHDK, CDR2 SYGVNS. Trimming pared 1 base from V and 4 bases from J, leaving 4 bases between. CDR3 size: 12 residues.

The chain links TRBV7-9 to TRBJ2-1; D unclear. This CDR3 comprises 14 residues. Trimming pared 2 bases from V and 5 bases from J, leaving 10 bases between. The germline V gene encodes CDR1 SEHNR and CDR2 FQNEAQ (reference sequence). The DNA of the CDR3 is TGTGCCAGCAGCTTATATAACAGTAACAATGAGCAGTTCTTC. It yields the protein CASSLYNSNNEQFF.

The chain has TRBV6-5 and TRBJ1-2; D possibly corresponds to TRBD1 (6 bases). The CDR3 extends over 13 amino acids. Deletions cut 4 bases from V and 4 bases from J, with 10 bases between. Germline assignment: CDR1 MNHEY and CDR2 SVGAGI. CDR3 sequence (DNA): TGTGCCAGCAGTTTAGGACAGCTCTATGGCTACACCTTC. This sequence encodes CASSLGQLYGYTF.

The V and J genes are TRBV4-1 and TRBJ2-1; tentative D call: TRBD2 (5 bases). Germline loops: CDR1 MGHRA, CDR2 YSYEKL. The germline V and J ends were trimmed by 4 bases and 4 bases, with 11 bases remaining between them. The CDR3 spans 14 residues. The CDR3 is CASSPPRGYNEQFF. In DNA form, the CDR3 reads TGCGCCAGCAGCCCACCACGGGGTTACAATGAGCAGTTCTTC.

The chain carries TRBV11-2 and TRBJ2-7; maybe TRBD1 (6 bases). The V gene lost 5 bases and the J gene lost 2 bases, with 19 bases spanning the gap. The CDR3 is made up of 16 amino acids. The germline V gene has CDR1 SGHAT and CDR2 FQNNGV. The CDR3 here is CASSTFQAGTPYEQYF. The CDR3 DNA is TGTGCCAGCAGCACCTTTCAAGCCGGGACACCCTACGAGCAGTACTTC.

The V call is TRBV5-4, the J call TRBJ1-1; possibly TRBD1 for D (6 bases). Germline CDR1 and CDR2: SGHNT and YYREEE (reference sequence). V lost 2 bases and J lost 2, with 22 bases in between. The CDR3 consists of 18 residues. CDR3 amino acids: CASSFGFPPGGGNTEAFF. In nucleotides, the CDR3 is TGTGCCAGCAGCTTTGGTTTTCCCCCGGGGGGCGGAAACACTGAAGCTTTCTTT.

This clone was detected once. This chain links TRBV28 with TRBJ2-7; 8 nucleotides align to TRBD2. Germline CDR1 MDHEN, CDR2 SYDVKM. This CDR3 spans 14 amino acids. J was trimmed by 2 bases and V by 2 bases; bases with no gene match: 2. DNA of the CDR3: TGTGCCAGCAGTTTAGCTAGCGGGCCCTACGAGCAGTACTTC. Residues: CASSLASGPYEQYF. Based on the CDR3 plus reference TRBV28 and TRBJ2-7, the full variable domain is DVKVTQSSRYLVKRTGEKVFLECVQDMDHENMFWYRQDPGLGLRLIYFSYDVKMKEKGDIPEGYSVSREKKERFSLILESASTNQTSMYLCASSLASGPYEQYFGPGTRLTVT.

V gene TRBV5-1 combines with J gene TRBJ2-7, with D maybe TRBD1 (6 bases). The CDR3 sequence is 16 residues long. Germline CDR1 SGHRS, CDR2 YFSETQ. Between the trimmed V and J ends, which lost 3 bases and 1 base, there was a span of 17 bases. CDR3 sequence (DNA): TGCGCCAGCAGCTCGGTACTTGAAACAGGGTCCTACGAGCAGTACTTC. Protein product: CASSSVLETGSYEQYF.

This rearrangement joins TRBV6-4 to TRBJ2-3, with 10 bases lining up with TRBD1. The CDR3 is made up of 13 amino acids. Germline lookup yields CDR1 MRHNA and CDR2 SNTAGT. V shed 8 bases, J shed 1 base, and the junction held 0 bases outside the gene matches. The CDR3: CASGTGGTDTQYF. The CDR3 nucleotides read TGTGCCAGCGGGACAGGGGGCACAGATACGCAGTATTTT.

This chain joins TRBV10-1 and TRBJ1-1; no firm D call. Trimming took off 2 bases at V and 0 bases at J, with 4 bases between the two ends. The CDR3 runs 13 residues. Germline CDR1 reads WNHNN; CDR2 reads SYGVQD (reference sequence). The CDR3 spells CASSESVNTEAFF. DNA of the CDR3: TGCGCCAGCAGTGAGAGCGTGAACACTGAAGCTTTCTTT.